This TCR beta chain was recovered during a study of T cells in Graves' hyperthyroidism and ophthalmopathy. This clonotype came up many times. The TCR beta CDR3 regions underwent amplification using RNA transcripts as the source. Using the HTBI primer set, a first-round RT-PCR was run on the TCR CDR3. TCRdb independently ran MiXCR on the multiplex PCR reads; one entry per CDR3 protein. This table has 400,000 to 450,000 distinct CDR3 sequences, about 14% appearing once. The CDR3 contains 16 residues. V lost 3 bases, J lost 4 bases, and 16 bases lay in between. Looked up from germline, CDR1 is MNHEY and CDR2 is SMNVEV (reference sequence).

V and J are TRBV27 and TRBJ2-1; D ambiguous. The sequence was collected from a man between 18 and 35 years old with Graves' ophthalmopathy. Sequencing was done on a sample of blood. The CDR3 coding sequence is TGTGCCAGCAGTTTCCCTCCACCACCCCCATACAATGAGCAGTTCTTC. Encoded protein: CASSFPPPPPYNEQFF.